This T cell receptor beta chain was identified in a study of blood T cell repertoires in COVID-19. Study-wide background: Sites across the United States, Italy and Spain contributed samples from acute and convalescent COVID-19.

Per the study methods: Scientists estimated how many nucleated cells there were by amplifying reference gene primers. Produced via immunoSEQ multiplex PCR; TCRdb's table is partial and in-frame only. V and J calls plus clone size are reproduced from that table; the DNA served to infer D and trimming. The sample consists of around 250,000 clones, about 89% of them appearing once. Participants came from some 23 US areas, aged roughly 18 to 95 years. Donors were grouped by their self-reported clinical history. From germline, CDR1 is SGHTA and CDR2 FQGNSA. The CDR3 totals 15 residues. V dropped 5 bases and J dropped 2; count of bases not matched to a gene: 4.

The receptor comes from a human donor in a cohort exposed to, infected with or recovered from COVID-19 (not recorded which). The donor label of this sample is uncertain. The rearrangement links TRBV7-2 to TRBJ1-3; 9 positions match TRBD1. Sequenced: PBMCs or T cells enriched from blood (not recorded which). CDR3 region: CASSQRQGAGNTIYF. The DNA for the CDR3 is TGTGCCAGCAGCCAAAGACAGGGGGCTGGAAACACCATATATTTT.